This T cell receptor beta chain was sequenced in a study of blood T cell repertoires in COVID-19. For the study at large: Whether acute or convalescent, the COVID-19 samples came from the United States, Italy and Spain. Sample material is recorded as cDNA or gDNA derived from T cells, B-cell-depleted T cells, or PBMCs.

As handled by the study authors: Reference gene primer amplification in the assay estimated nucleated cell counts. Assay used: immunoSEQ multiplex PCR; TCRdb lists only in-frame clones, some missing. V and J calls plus clone size are reproduced from that table; the DNA served to infer D and trimming. The data contain about 120,000 clones, 75% to 85% of them singletons. The sequencing sample was made of peripheral blood. The source is a human donor in a cohort sampled during active COVID-19.

CDR3 sequence reads: CASSIGIVGTGAIEQYF. CDR3 in DNA: TGTGCCAGCAGCATTGGGATTGTTGGGACAGGGGCAATCGAGCAGTACTTC. The chain is built from TRBV5-4 and TRBJ2-7, with 10 bases matching TRBD1. CDR1 and CDR2 from the germline V gene are SGHNT and YYREEE (reference sequence). Losses at the gene ends were 4 bases for V and 6 bases for J; bases not matched to a gene: 16. CDR3 size: 17 residues. Looking up the rest from reference TRBV5-4 and TRBJ2-7 gives the full variable domain: ETGVTQSPTHLIKTRGQQVTLRCSSQSGHNTVSWYQQALGQGPQFIFQYYREEENGRGNFPPRFSGLQFPNYSSELNVNALELDDSALYLCASSIGIVGTGAIEQYFGPGTRLTVT.